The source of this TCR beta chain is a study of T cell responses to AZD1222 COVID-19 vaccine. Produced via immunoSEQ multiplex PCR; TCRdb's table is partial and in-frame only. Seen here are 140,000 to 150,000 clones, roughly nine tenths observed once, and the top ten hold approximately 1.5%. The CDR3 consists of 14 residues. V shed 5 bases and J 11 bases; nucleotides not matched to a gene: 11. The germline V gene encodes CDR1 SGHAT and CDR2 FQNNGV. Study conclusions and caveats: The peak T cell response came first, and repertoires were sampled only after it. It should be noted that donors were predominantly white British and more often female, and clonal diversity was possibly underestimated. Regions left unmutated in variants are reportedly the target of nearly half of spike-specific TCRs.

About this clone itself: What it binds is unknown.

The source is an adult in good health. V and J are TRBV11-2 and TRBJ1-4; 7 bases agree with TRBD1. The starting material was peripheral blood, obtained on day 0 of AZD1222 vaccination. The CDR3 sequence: CASSQGQVVGKLFF. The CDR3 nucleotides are TGTGCCAGCAGCCAAGGACAGGTCGTGGGGAAACTGTTTTTT.